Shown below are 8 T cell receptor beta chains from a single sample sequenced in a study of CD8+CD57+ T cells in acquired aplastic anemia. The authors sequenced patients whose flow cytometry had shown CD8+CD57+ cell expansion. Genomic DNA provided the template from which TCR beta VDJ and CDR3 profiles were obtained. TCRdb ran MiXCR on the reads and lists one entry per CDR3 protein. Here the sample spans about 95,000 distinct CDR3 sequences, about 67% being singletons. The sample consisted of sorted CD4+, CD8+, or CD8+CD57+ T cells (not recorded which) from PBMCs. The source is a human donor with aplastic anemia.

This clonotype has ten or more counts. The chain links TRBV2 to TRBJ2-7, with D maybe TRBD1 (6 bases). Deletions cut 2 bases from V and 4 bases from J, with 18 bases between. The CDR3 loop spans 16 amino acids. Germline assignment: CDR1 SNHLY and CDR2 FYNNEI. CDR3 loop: CASSEIWGLPQYEQYF. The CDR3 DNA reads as TGTGCCAGCAGTGAAATCTGGGGGCTTCCTCAATACGAGCAGTACTTC.

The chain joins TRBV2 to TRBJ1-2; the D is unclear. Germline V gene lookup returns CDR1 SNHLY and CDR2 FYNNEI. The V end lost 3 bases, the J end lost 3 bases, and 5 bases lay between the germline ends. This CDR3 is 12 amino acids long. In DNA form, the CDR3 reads TGTGCCAGCAGTGACGGTGACTATGGCTACACCTTC. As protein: CASSDGDYGYTF.

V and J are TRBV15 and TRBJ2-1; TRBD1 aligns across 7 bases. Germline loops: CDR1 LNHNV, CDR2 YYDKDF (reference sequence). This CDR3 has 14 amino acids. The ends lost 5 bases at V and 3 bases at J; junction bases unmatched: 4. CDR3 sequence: CATSPQGDYNEQFF. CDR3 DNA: TGTGCCACCAGCCCGCAGGGGGACTACAATGAGCAGTTCTTC.

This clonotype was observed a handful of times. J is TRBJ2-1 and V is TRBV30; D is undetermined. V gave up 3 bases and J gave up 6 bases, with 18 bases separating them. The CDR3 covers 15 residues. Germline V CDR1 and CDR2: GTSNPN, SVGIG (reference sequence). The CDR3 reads CAWREMSAEINEQFF. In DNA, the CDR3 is TGTGCCTGGAGAGAGATGTCCGCAGAAATCAATGAGCAGTTCTTC.

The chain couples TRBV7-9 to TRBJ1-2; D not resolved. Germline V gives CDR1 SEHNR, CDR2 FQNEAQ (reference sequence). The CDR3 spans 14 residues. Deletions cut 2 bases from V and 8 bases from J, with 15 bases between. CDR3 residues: CASSLSPAHSGYTF. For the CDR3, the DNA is TGTGCCAGCAGCTTATCCCCGGCACATAGCGGCTACACCTTC.

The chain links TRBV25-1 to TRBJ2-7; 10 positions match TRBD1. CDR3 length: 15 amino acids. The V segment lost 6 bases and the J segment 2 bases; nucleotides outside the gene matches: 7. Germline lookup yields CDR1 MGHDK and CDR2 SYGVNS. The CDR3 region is CASSLGQGEAYEQYF. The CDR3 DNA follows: TGTGCCAGCAGCTTAGGACAGGGGGAAGCCTACGAGCAGTACTTC.

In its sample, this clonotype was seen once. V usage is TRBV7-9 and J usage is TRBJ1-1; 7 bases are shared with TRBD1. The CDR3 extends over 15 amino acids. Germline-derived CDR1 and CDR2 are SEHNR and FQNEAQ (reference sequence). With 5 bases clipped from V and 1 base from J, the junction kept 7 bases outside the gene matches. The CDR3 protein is CASSRGRQGNTEAFF. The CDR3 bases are TGTGCCAGCAGCCGAGGCCGACAGGGGAACACTGAAGCTTTCTTT.

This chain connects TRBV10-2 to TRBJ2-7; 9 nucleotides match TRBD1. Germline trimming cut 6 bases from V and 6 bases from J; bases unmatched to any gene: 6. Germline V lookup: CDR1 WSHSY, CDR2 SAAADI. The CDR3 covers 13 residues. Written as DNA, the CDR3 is TGCGCCAGCAGGAAGGGACAGGGATCCGAGCAGTACTTC. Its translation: CASRKGQGSEQYF.